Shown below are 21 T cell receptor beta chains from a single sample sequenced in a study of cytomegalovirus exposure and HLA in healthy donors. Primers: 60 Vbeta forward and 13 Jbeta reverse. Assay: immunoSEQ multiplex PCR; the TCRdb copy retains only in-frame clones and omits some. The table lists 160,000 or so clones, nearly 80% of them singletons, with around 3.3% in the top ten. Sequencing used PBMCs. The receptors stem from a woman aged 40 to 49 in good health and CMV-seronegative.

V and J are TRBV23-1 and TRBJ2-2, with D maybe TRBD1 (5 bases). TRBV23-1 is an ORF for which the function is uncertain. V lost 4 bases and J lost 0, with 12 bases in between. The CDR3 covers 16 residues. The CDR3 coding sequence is TGCGCCAGCAGTCGGGGCAGGGCCACGAACACCGGGGAGCTGTTTTTT. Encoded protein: CASSRGRATNTGELFF.

The CDR3 bases are TGTGCCAGCAGCTTAGGGACAGGGGGAAGAAGAGATCAGCCCCAGCATTTT. This sequence encodes CASSLGTGGRRDQPQHF. This chain uses TRBV5-6 with TRBJ1-5, with 11 positions matching TRBD1. The CDR3 consists of 17 residues. The trim removed 2 bases at V and 5 bases at J, leaving 9 bases unmatched. The germline V gene has CDR1 SGHDT and CDR2 YYEEEE.

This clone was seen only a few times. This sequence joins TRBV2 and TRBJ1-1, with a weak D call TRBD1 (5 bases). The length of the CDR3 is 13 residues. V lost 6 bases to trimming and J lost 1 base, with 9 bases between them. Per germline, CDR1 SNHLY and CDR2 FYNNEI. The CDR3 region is CASSGQTNTEAFF. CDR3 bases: TGTGCCAGCAGCGGACAAACGAACACTGAAGCTTTCTTT.

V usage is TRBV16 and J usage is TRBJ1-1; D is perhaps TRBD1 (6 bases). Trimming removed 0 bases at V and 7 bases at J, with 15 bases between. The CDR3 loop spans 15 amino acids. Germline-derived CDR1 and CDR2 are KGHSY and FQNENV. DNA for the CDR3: TGTGCCAGCAGCCAATCCGTAGCGGGGGCGGGTGAAGCTTTCTTT. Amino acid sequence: CASSQSVAGAGEAFF.

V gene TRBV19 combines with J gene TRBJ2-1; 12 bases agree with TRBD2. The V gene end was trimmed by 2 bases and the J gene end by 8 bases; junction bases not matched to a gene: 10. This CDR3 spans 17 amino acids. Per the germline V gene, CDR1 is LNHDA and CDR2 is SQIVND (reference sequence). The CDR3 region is CASSIYPSGGAGDEQFF. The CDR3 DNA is TGTGCCAGTAGTATATACCCTAGCGGGGGGGCCGGCGATGAGCAGTTCTTC. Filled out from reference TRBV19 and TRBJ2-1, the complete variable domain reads DGGITQSPKYLFRKEGQNVTLSCEQNLNHDAMYWYRQDPGQGLRLIYYSQIVNDFQKGDIAEGYSVSREKKESFPLTVTSAQKNPTAFYLCASSIYPSGGAGDEQFFGPGTRLTVL.

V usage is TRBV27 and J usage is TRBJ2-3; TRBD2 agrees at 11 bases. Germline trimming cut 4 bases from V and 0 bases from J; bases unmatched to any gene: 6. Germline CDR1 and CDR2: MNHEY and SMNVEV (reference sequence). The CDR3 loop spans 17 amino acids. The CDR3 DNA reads TGTGCCAGCAGTTCTAGCGGGGGGCCGACCAGCACAGATACGCAGTATTTT. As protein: CASSSSGGPTSTDTQYF.

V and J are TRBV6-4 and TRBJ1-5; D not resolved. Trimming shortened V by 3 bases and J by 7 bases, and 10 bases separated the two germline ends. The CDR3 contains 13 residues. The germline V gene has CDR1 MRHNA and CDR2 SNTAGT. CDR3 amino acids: CASSELSGQPQHF. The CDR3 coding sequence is TGTGCCAGCAGTGAATTGAGCGGGCAGCCCCAGCATTTT.

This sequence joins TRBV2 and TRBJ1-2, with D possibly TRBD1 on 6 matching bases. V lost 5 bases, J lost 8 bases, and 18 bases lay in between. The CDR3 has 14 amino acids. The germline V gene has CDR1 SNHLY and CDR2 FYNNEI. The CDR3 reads CASSQQGPLGGYTF. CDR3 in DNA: TGTGCCAGCAGTCAACAGGGCCCCTTGGGGGGCTACACCTTC.

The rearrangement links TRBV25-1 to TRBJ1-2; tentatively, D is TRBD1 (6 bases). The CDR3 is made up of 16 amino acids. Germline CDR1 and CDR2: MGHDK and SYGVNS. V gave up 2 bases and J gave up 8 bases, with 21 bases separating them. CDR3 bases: TGTGCCAGCAGTGAAGTTAGCCAGGGGATTTTTGAAGGCTACACCTTC. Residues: CASSEVSQGIFEGYTF.

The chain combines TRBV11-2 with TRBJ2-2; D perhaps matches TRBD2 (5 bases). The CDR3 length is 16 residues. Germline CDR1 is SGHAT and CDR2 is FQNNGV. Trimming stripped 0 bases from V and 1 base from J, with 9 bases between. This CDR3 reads CASSLDGLRNTGELFF. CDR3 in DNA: TGTGCCAGCAGCTTAGACGGACTGCGGAACACCGGGGAGCTGTTTTTT.

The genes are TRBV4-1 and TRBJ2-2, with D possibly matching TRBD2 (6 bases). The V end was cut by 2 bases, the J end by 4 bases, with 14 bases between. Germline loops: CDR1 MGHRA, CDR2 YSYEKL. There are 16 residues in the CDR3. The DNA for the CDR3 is TGCGCCAGCAGCCAAACCCATGGGACTGGCACCGGGGAGCTGTTTTTT. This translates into CASSQTHGTGTGELFF.

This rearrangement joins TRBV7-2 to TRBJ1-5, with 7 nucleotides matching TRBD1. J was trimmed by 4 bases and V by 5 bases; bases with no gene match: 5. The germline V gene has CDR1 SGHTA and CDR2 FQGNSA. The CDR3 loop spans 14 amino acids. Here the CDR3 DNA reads TGTGCCAGCAGCCGACAGGGATCGAATCAGCCCCAGCATTTT. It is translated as CASSRQGSNQPQHF.

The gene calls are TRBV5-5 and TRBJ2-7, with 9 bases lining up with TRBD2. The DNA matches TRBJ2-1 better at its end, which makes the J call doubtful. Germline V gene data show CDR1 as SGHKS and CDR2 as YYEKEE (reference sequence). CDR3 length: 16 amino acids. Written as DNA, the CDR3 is TGTGCCAGCAGCTTGGTGGTAGCGGGGGCCTCCTACGAGCAGTTCTTC. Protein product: CASSLVVAGASYEQFF.

The CDR3 spells CASSWGQPAYEQYF. The CDR3, as DNA: TGTGCCAGCAGTTGGGGACAGCCAGCCTACGAGCAGTACTTC. The rearrangement links TRBV7-9 to TRBJ2-7; TRBD1 agrees at 7 bases. The V and J ends lost 6 bases and 2 bases, in that order; junction bases with no gene match: 7. This CDR3 has 14 amino acids. The germline V gene encodes CDR1 SEHNR and CDR2 FQNEAQ (reference sequence).

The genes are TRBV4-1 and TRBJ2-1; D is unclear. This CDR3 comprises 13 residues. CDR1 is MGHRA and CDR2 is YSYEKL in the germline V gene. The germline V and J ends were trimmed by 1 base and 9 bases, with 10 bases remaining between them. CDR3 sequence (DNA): TGCGCCAGCAGCCAAGGATTAGCACTTGAGCAGTTCTTC. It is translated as CASSQGLALEQFF.

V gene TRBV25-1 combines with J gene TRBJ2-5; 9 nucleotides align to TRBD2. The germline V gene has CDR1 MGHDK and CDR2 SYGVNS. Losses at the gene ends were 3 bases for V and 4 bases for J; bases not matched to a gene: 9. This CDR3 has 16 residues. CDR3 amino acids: CASSESGGGAAETQYF. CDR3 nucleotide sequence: TGTGCCAGCAGTGAGAGTGGCGGGGGGGCCGCAGAGACCCAGTACTTC.

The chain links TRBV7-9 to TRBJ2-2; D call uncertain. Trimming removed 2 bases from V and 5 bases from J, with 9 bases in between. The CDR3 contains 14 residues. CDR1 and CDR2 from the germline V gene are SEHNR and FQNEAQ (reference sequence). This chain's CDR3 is CASSLSHPTGELFF. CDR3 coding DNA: TGTGCCAGCAGCTTAAGCCACCCTACCGGGGAGCTGTTTTTT.

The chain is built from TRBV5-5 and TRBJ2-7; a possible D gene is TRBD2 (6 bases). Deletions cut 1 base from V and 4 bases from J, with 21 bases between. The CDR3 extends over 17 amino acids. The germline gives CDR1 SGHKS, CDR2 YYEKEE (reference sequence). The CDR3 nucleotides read TGTGCCAGCAGCTTGTATGGGGACCGGGGGTCCATTTACGAGCAGTACTTC. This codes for CASSLYGDRGSIYEQYF.

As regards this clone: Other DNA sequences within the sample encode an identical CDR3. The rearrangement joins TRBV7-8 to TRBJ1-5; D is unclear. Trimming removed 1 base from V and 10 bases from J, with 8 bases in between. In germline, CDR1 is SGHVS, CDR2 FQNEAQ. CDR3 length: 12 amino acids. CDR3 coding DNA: TGTGCCAGCAGCTTAGGCAGTGAACCCCAGCATTTT. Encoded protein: CASSLGSEPQHF.

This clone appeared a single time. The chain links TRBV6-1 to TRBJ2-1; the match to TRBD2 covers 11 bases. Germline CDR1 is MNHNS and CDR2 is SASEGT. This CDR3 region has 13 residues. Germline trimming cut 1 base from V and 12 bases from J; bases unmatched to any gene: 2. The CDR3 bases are TGTGCCAGCAGTGAAGTCCTAGCGGGGGGGCAGTTCTTC. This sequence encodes CASSEVLAGGQFF.

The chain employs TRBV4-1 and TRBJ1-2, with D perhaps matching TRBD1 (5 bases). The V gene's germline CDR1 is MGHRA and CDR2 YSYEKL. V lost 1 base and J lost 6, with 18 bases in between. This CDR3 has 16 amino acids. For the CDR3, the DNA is TGCGCCAGCAGCCAAGTCGAACAGGTCCGGTTGGATGGCTACACCTTC. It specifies CASSQVEQVRLDGYTF.